Sequencing of this T cell receptor beta chain was carried out in a study of T cells in Graves' hyperthyroidism and ophthalmopathy. Notes on the study in general: Stable hyperthyroidism was told apart from ophthalmopathy by a model built on 13 V-J features. Blood also contained most expanded thyroid clonotypes above 0.001.

This clonotype was counted ten times or more. Its antigen is still unknown. Researchers took RNA transcripts and amplified the TCR beta CDR3 regions from them. When the TCR CDR3 underwent first-round RT-PCR, the HTBI primer set was used. MiXCR, applied by TCRdb to the multiplex PCR reads, yields one record per CDR3 protein. The table lists about 250,000 distinct CDR3 sequences, roughly 22% of them singletons. Pregnant or lactating patients were excluded, as were those with uncontrolled infection or other autoimmune disease. The CDR3 sequence is 16 residues long. The ends were cut back, 6 bases at V and 1 base at J, with 22 bases in the middle. Germline lookup yields CDR1 DFQATT and CDR2 SNEGSKA (reference sequence).

The sequenced sample consisted of blood. The origin of this receptor is a woman in her thirties or forties with Graves' ophthalmopathy. The gene calls are TRBV20-1 and TRBJ2-7, with D tentatively TRBD1 or TRBD2 (5 bases each). The CDR3 spells CSARPRGGPKSYEQYF. CDR3 sequence (DNA): TGCAGTGCCCGCCCTCGGGGCGGGCCGAAATCCTACGAGCAGTACTTC.